Each of the 20 T cell receptor beta chains below was sequenced from the same sample in a study of blood T cell repertoires in COVID-19. The assay was immunoSEQ multiplex PCR, and TCRdb's table has in-frame clones only and misses some. The sample consists of some 200,000 clones, 80% of them appearing once. The material sequenced was peripheral blood. Every receptor here comes from a woman aged 70-85 years with acute or convalescent COVID-19.

V and J are TRBV3-1 (or the pseudogene TRBV3-2) and TRBJ1-3, with TRBD1 matching 7 bases. The junction had 10 bases not matched to a gene; V was cut back by 4 bases and J by 4 bases. This CDR3 spans 16 amino acids. Germline assignment: CDR1 LGHDT and CDR2 YNNKEL (reference sequence). The CDR3 DNA sequence: TGTGCCAGCAGCCCCCGGGACAGCCTCTTGGGAAACACCATATATTTT. It is translated as CASSPRDSLLGNTIYF.

This chain links TRBV3-1 (or the pseudogene TRBV3-2) with TRBJ2-2; 7 nucleotides line up with TRBD2. The V segment lost 4 bases and the J segment 5 bases; nucleotides outside the gene matches: 10. The germline CDR1 and CDR2 sequences are LGHDT and YNNKEL (reference sequence). The CDR3 runs to 16 residues. CDR3 bases: TGTGCCAGCAGCCCTACAGCGGGGCTTTCAACCGGGGAGCTGTTTTTT. Its translation: CASSPTAGLSTGELFF.

This chain links TRBV19 with TRBJ2-2; D possibly corresponds to TRBD2 (5 bases). Germline CDR1 reads LNHDA; CDR2 reads SQIVND (reference sequence). With 3 bases removed from V and 5 bases from J, the gap between germline ends came to 16 bases. The CDR3 is made up of 16 amino acids. CDR3 residues: CASSMSRTRGTGELFF. CDR3 coding DNA: TGTGCCAGTAGTATGTCCAGGACCAGAGGGACCGGGGAGCTGTTTTTT.

The chain uses TRBV29-1 and TRBJ2-1; tentatively, D is TRBD2 (5 bases). Per germline, CDR1 SQVTM and CDR2 ANQGSEA. This CDR3 has 13 residues. Trimming removed 3 bases from V and 5 bases from J, with 11 bases in between. CDR3 DNA: TGCAGCGTTGATCGAACGACTAACAATGAGCAGTTCTTC. Translated: CSVDRTTNNEQFF.

The chain is built from TRBV6-2 or TRBV6-3 and TRBJ2-7, with D perhaps TRBD2 (6 bases). The CDR3 runs 12 residues. Germline V gene sequence: CDR1 MNHEY, CDR2 SVGEGT. V gave up 4 bases and J gave up 4 bases, with 8 bases separating them. The CDR3, as DNA: TGTGCCAGCAGTTGGGCGGGGTACGAGCAGTACGTC. Protein product: CASSWAGYEQYV.

This clone was detected a few times. The chain employs TRBV5-8 and TRBJ2-1; 9 positions match TRBD2. Germline V gene sequence: CDR1 SGHTS, CDR2 YDEGEE. CDR3 length: 15 amino acids. Trimming removed 0 bases from V and 6 bases from J; junction bases left unmatched: 4. The CDR3, as DNA: TGTGCCAGCAGCTTGGGGGTTAGCGGGGGCAATGAGCAGTTCTTC. This gives the protein CASSLGVSGGNEQFF.

This clone appeared a few times. This chain connects TRBV30 to TRBJ1-1, with 7 nucleotides matching TRBD1. The CDR3 covers 14 residues. J was trimmed by 4 bases and V by 2 bases; bases with no gene match: 7. CDR1 and CDR2 from the germline V gene are GTSNPN and SVGIG (reference sequence). In DNA, the CDR3 is TGTGCCTGGAGTAGGAAGGGGGCGGGCACTGAAGCTTTCTTT. It codes for CAWSRKGAGTEAFF.

The chain carries TRBV20-1 and TRBJ2-3, with unresolved D. Germline values: CDR1 DFQATT, CDR2 SNEGSKA (reference sequence). The CDR3 covers 10 residues. Trimming took off 3 bases at V and 4 bases at J, with 2 bases between the two ends. CDR3 sequence: CSASSDTQYF. In DNA form, the CDR3 reads TGCAGTGCTAGCTCAGATACGCAGTATTTT.

V gene TRBV28 combines with J gene TRBJ2-7; 8 bases are shared with TRBD1. Germline values: CDR1 MDHEN, CDR2 SYDVKM. This CDR3 is 17 amino acids long. The V gene end was trimmed by 4 bases and the J gene end by 2 bases; junction bases not matched to a gene: 13. CDR3 in amino acids: CASSSALLTGVPYEQYF. The CDR3 nucleotides are TGTGCCAGCAGTTCTGCCCTCCTGACAGGGGTTCCCTACGAGCAGTACTTC. The full variable domain, in which reference TRBV28 and TRBJ2-7 provide the parts outside the CDR3, is DVKVTQSSRYLVKRTGEKVFLECVQDMDHENMFWYRQDPGLGLRLIYFSYDVKMKEKGDIPEGYSVSREKKERFSLILESASTNQTSMYLCASSSALLTGVPYEQYFGPGTRLTVT.

The V gene is TRBV5-1, the J gene TRBJ1-6; D is unclear. Between the trimmed V and J ends, which lost 6 bases and 8 bases, there was a span of 9 bases. The germline V gene encodes CDR1 SGHRS and CDR2 YFSETQ. The CDR3 is 12 residues long. Here the CDR3 reads CASTRGDSPLHF. In nucleotides, the CDR3 is TGCGCCAGCACCCGCGGGGATTCACCCCTCCACTTT. Full variable domain (rest looked up from reference TRBV5-1 and TRBJ1-6): KAGVTQTPRYLIKTRGQQVTLSCSPISGHRSVSWYQQTPGQGLQFLFEYFSETQRNKGNFPGRFSGRQFSNSRSEMNVSTLELGDSALYLCASTRGDSPLHFGNGTRLTVT.

The chain couples TRBV30 to TRBJ2-5, with TRBD1 identical over 11 bases. With 4 bases clipped from V and 4 bases from J, the junction kept 5 bases outside the gene matches. Germline CDR1 reads GTSNPN; CDR2 reads SVGIG (reference sequence). CDR3 size: 14 residues. CDR3 sequence (DNA): TGTGCCTGGATTGGACAGGGGGCTTTAGAGACCCAGTACTTC. It yields the protein CAWIGQGALETQYF.

V usage is TRBV19 and J usage is TRBJ2-5; 11 bases are shared with TRBD1. The CDR3 is 16 amino acids. Germline V gene data show CDR1 as LNHDA and CDR2 as SQIVND (reference sequence). Trimming took 7 bases from V and 0 from J; bases not matched to a gene: 7. CDR3 nucleotides: TGTGCCAGTAAAATAGGACAGGGGGCAAACCAAGAGACCCAGTACTTC. Protein product: CASKIGQGANQETQYF.

The chain employs TRBV9 and TRBJ2-3; D possibly corresponds to TRBD2 (5 bases). The CDR3 has 15 residues. With 0 bases removed from V and 2 bases from J, the gap between germline ends came to 10 bases. Germline CDR1 and CDR2: SGDLS and YYNGEE. This CDR3 is CASSVGSGTTDTQYF. The DNA of the CDR3 is TGTGCCAGCAGCGTAGGGAGCGGTACCACAGATACGCAGTATTTT.

The V call is TRBV12-1, the J call TRBJ1-1; the table's D call TRBD1 went unverified against the DNA. TRBV12-1 represents a pseudogene. CDR3 length: 13 amino acids. In DNA form, the CDR3 reads TGTGCCAGCAGCCGACAGGGGAACACTGAAGCTTTCTTT. This encodes CASSRQGNTEAFF.

The rearrangement uses TRBV2 and TRBJ2-2; TRBD1 matches at 9 bases. Germline loops: CDR1 SNHLY, CDR2 FYNNEI. The CDR3 sequence is 14 residues long. V lost 4 bases to trimming and J lost 7 bases; unmatched junction nucleotides: 4. The CDR3 bases are TGTGCCAGCAGTGTGACAGGGGGATTCGGGGAGCTGTTTTTT. Protein sequence: CASSVTGGFGELFF. The full variable domain, completed using reference TRBV2 and TRBJ2-2, is EPEVTQTPSHQVTQMGQEVILRCVPISNHLYFYWYRQILGQKVEFLVSFYNNEISEKSEIFDDQFSVERPDGSNFTLKIRSTKLEDSAMYFCASSVTGGFGELFFGEGSRLTVL.

This chain joins TRBV6-1 and TRBJ2-1; D is possibly TRBD2 (7 bases). The CDR3 has 16 amino acids. Germline CDR1 is MNHNS and CDR2 is SASEGT. V lost 1 base and J lost 4, with 14 bases in between. This CDR3 is CASSEEDGGRYNEQFF. The CDR3 nucleotides are TGTGCCAGCAGTGAAGAAGACGGGGGGCGGTACAATGAGCAGTTCTTC.

This clone was seen just once. The chain employs TRBV29-1 and TRBJ1-1; 8 bases are shared with TRBD1. The V gene end was trimmed by 4 bases and the J gene end by 4 bases; junction bases not matched to a gene: 5. The CDR3 totals 13 residues. Germline values: CDR1 SQVTM, CDR2 ANQGSEA. The CDR3 is CSVGTGIGTEAFF. CDR3 coding DNA: TGCAGCGTTGGGACAGGGATCGGCACTGAAGCTTTCTTT.

The rearrangement uses TRBV7-9 and TRBJ2-6, with 8 bases matching TRBD2. The CDR3 contains 15 residues. The germline V gene has CDR1 SEHNR and CDR2 FQNEAQ (reference sequence). V lost 5 bases, J lost 1 base, and 1 base stayed unmatched. The CDR3 DNA reads as TGTGCCAGCAGCCCGGGGGGGTCTGGGGCCAACGTCCTGACTTTC. Encoded protein: CASSPGGSGANVLTF.

The chain combines TRBV2 with TRBJ2-3; TRBD2 matches 7 bases. From germline, CDR1 is SNHLY and CDR2 FYNNEI. CDR3 length: 15 residues. The V gene end was trimmed by 5 bases and the J gene end by 2 bases; junction bases not matched to a gene: 7. The CDR3 sequence: CASSSMGGDTDTQYF. The DNA of the CDR3 is TGTGCCAGCAGTTCGATGGGGGGGGACACAGATACGCAGTATTTT.

This chain uses TRBV18 with TRBJ1-4; D is unresolved. The germline V and J ends were trimmed by 3 bases and 1 base, with 6 bases remaining between them. From germline, CDR1 is KGHSH and CDR2 LQKENI. The CDR3 sequence is 14 residues long. The CDR3 nucleotides are TGTGCCAGCTCACCCACAGTAACTAATGAAAAACTGTTTTTT. It yields the protein CASSPTVTNEKLFF.